The 3 T cell receptor beta chains in this list originate from one sample, sequenced in a study of control samples from healthy donors and cancer patients. Assay: immunoSEQ multiplex PCR; the TCRdb copy retains only in-frame clones and omits some. The sample lists 150,000 or so clones; 70% to 90% were seen once. Sequenced: blood. The receptors derive from a woman in her twenties or thirties in good health.

As to this clone: At one of its ends the junction is not consistent with the germline gene, which may arise from a read error. The chain combines TRBV19 with TRBJ1-2, with D maybe TRBD1 (5 bases). This CDR3 region has 11 residues. Germline V gives CDR1 LNHDA, CDR2 SQIVND (reference sequence). The CDR3 nucleotides read TGTGCCAGTAGTGCCCAGGGAGCTCATCTCTTC. It is translated as CASSAQGAHLF. Complete variable domain (other parts from reference TRBV19 and TRBJ1-2): DGGITQSPKYLFRKEGQNVTLSCEQNLNHDAMYWYRQDPGQGLRLIYYSQIVNDFQKGDIAEGYSVSREKKESFPLTVTSAQKNPTAFYLCASSAQGAHLFGSGTRLTVV.

The V call is TRBV28, the J call TRBJ1-5; D is ambiguous. This CDR3 contains 13 residues. Germline values: CDR1 MDHEN, CDR2 SYDVKM. The V gene lost 4 bases and the J gene lost 6 bases, with 10 bases spanning the gap. DNA for the CDR3: TGTGCCAGCAGTTCTCCAGAGAGTCAGCCCCAGCATTTT. This codes for CASSSPESQPQHF. The full variable domain, its missing parts supplied by reference TRBV28 and TRBJ1-5, is DVKVTQSSRYLVKRTGEKVFLECVQDMDHENMFWYRQDPGLGLRLIYFSYDVKMKEKGDIPEGYSVSREKKERFSLILESASTNQTSMYLCASSSPESQPQHFGDGTRLSIL.

CDR3 coding DNA: TGTGCCAGCAGCGTTAGCGGGCGTGCGAACACCGGGGAGCTGTTTTTT. Translating gives CASSVSGRANTGELFF. This sequence joins TRBV9 and TRBJ2-2; 7 bases line up with TRBD2. V shed 2 bases, J shed 0 bases, and the junction held 4 bases outside the gene matches. CDR3 size: 16 residues. Germline V gene lookup returns CDR1 SGDLS and CDR2 YYNGEE.